A selection of T cell receptor beta chains follows, all from one sample in a study of cytomegalovirus exposure and HLA in healthy donors. The protocol was immunoSEQ multiplex PCR, while the TCRdb copy is restricted to in-frame clones and leaves out a portion. This sample yields about 130,000 clones, of which about 80% are seen a single time; less than 4.5% belongs to the top ten. The sample comprised PBMCs. Receptors originate from a man aged 40-50 years in good health and CMV-seronegative. The CDR3 runs from the conserved cysteine through the conserved F or W. D genes are given only for firm matches. Where a row states a size, it is once, few, many or the class of an expanded clone; other rows omit it.

clone size	V gene	J gene	D gene	CDR3 DNA	CDR3 protein
.	TRBV11-2	TRBJ2-2	.	TGTGCCAGCAGCTTTTTACAGGGAGATACCGGGGAGCTGTTTTTT	CASSFLQGDTGELFF
few	TRBV11-3	TRBJ1-1	.	TGTGCCAGCAGCTTCGGCCCGGGTACCGAAGCTTTCTTT	CASSFGPGTEAFF
.	TRBV5-1	TRBJ1-1	.	TGCGCCAGCAGCCGCCTGGGAGCCGAAGCTTTCTTT	CASSRLGAEAFF
few	TRBV7-6	TRBJ2-7	.	TGTGCCAGCAGCCCAGGGGCGGGGGCATCCCACGAGCAGTACTTC	CASSPGAGASHEQYF
.	TRBV5-1	TRBJ1-1	.	TGCGCCAGCAGCTTCGGTCCAGGGCGGAACACTGAAGCTTTCTTT	CASSFGPGRNTEAFF
.	TRBV29-1	TRBJ2-3	.	TGCAGCGTTGAACGCAGGGGCGCAGATACGCAGTATTTT	CSVERRGADTQYF
.	TRBV7-9	TRBJ1-1	TRBD1	TGTGCCAGCAGCACCCAGGGGGCGGCTTTCTTT	CASSTQGAAFF
.	TRBV14	TRBJ2-2	.	TGTGCCAGCAGCCAAAACCGACTAAACACCGGGGAGCTGTTTTTT	CASSQNRLNTGELFF
.	TRBV4-2	TRBJ2-2	.	TGTGCCAGCAGCCAAGACGGGACAACAAACACCGGGGAGCTGTTTTTT	CASSQDGTTNTGELFF
.	TRBV27	TRBJ1-1	.	TGTGCCAGCAGTTCCAATCCCTGGACAGCGAACACTGAAGCTTTCTTT	CASSSNPWTANTEAFF
.	TRBV28	TRBJ1-1	.	TGTGCCAGCTTTAGTCCCACTGAAGCTTTCTTT	CASFSPTEAFF
.	TRBV5-6	TRBJ1-2	.	TGTGCCAGCAGCTATACAGGGATCGGCTACACCTTC	CASSYTGIGYTF
few	TRBV7-8	TRBJ1-4	.	TGTGCCAGCAGCTTGCGGAACAGGGATGGGGAAAAACTGTTTTTT	CASSLRNRDGEKLFF
.	TRBV5-8	TRBJ1-4	.	TGTGCCAGCAGCGTTAGGGGTCCCGCAACTAATGAAAAACTGTTTTTT	CASSVRGPATNEKLFF
.	TRBV5-5	TRBJ2-7	.	TGTGCCAGCAGCTTGGGTGGAGGGCAGAACTACGAGCAGTACTTC	CASSLGGGQNYEQYF
once	TRBV5-4	TRBJ2-3	.	TGTGCCAGCAGCCTACCACCTTCCTCGGGGGTCAACACAGATACGCAGTATTTT	CASSLPPSSGVNTDTQYF
.	TRBV4-1	TRBJ2-1	.	TGCGCCAGCAGCCGCCAAGTCGCTGGACTAAGCTCCTACAATGAGCAGTTCTTC	CASSRQVAGLSSYNEQFF
once	TRBV6-5	TRBJ1-5	.	TGTGCCAGCAGTTACTCGAACTCGGGAGCCCAGCATTTT	CASSYSNSGAQHF
.	TRBV28	TRBJ1-1	.	TGTGCCAGCAGCGTATTCAGGTCTCTGGACACTGAAGCTTTCTTT	CASSVFRSLDTEAFF
few	TRBV2	TRBJ2-7	.	TGTGCCAGCAGTGAGGCGGCGCAGAGCTCCTACGAGCAGTACTTC	CASSEAAQSSYEQYF
few	TRBV2	TRBJ2-5	.	TGTGCCAGCAGTCGCCGGCGGGGACGCGGGGAGACCCAGTACTTC	CASSRRRGRGETQYF
.	TRBV30	TRBJ1-1	.	TGTGCCTGGACCTACGGGACTTTGAACACTGAAGCTTTCTTT	CAWTYGTLNTEAFF
.	TRBV4-1	TRBJ2-1	TRBD1	TGCGCCAGCAGCACAGTGACGACAGGGAAACATGAGCAGTTCTTC	CASSTVTTGKHEQFF
.	TRBV5-4	TRBJ1-1	TRBD1	TGTGCCAGCAGCCTACGGGACAGAGGCACTGAAGCTTTCTTT	CASSLRDRGTEAFF
.	TRBV4-1	TRBJ1-3	.	TGCGCCAGCACCCACCAAGCCTCTATCTCTGGAAACACCATATATTTT	CASTHQASISGNTIYF
.	TRBV5-1	TRBJ1-1	TRBD1	TGCGCCAGCAGCTCCCCGACAGGGGGCCTGAACACTGAAGCTTTCTTT	CASSSPTGGLNTEAFF
.	TRBV9	TRBJ1-2	TRBD1	TGTGCCAGCAGCGTCGGACAGGGGCTTTTCTATGGCTACACCTTC	CASSVGQGLFYGYTF
.	TRBV11-1	TRBJ1-2	TRBD1	TGTGCCAGCAGCTCACTTCCGGGACAGGAGTCTGACTATGGCTACACCTTC	CASSSLPGQESDYGYTF
.	TRBV21-1	TRBJ1-5	.	TGTGCCAGCAGCACTGAGGGAGGGTTAGGCAATCAGCCCCAGCATTTT	CASSTEGGLGNQPQHF
.	TRBV9	TRBJ2-7	TRBD2	TGTGCCAGCAGCGACACAGGATGGGAGGGCGAGCAGTACTTC	CASSDTGWEGEQYF
.	TRBV19	TRBJ2-6	.	TGTGCCAGTAGGCCGGAGAGCTCTGGGGCCAACGTCCTGACTTTC	CASRPESSGANVLTF
.	TRBV6-5	TRBJ2-1	.	TGTGCCAGCAGTTACTCGAACCAGGGTCAGTTCTTC	CASSYSNQGQFF